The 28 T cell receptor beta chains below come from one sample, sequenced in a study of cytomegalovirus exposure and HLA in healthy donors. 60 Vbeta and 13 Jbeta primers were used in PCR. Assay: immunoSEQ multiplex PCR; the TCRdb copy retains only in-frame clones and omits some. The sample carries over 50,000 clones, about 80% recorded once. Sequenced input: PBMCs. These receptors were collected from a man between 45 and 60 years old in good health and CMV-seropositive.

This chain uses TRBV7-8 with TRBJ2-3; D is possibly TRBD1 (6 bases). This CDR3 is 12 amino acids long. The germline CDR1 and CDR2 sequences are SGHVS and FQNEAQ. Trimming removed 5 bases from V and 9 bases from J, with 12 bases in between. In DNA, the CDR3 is TGTGCCAGCAGCCCGGGACACCCGACGCAGTATTTT. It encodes CASSPGHPTQYF.

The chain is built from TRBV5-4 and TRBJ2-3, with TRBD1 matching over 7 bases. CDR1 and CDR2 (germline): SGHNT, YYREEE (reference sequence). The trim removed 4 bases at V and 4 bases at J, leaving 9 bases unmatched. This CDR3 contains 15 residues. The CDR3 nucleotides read TGTGCCAGCAGCCCCAATCAGGGGGTAGCAGATACGCAGTATTTT. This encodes CASSPNQGVADTQYF.

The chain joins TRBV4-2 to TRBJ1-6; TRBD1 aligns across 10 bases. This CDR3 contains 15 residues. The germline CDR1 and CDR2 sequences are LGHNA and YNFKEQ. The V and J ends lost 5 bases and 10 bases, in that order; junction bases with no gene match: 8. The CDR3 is CASSFTGTGASPLHF. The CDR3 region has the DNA TGTGCCAGCAGCTTCACCGGGACAGGGGCATCACCCCTCCACTTT.

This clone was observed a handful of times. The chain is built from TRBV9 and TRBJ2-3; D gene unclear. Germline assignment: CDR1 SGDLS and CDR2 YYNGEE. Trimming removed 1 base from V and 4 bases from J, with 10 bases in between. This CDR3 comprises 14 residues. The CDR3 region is CASSVRQEADTQYF. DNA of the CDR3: TGTGCCAGCAGCGTAAGACAAGAAGCAGATACGCAGTATTTT.

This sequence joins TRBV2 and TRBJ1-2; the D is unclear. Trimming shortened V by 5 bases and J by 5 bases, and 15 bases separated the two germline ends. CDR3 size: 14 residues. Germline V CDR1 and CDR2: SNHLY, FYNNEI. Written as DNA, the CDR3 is TGTGCCAGCAGTATCTCTCAGGCTATATATGGCTACACCTTC. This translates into CASSISQAIYGYTF.

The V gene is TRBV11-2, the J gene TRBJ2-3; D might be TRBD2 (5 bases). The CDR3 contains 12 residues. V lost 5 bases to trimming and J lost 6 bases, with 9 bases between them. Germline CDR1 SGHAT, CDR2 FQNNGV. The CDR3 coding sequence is TGTGCCAGCAGCCCGGAGGTTGATACGCAGTATTTT. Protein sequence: CASSPEVDTQYF.

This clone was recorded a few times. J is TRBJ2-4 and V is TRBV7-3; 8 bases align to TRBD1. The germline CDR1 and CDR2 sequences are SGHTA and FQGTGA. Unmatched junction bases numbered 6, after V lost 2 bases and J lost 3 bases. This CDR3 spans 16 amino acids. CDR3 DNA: TGTGCCAGCAGCTTATCAGGACAGGGAGGCAAAAACATTCAGTACTTC. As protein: CASSLSGQGGKNIQYF.

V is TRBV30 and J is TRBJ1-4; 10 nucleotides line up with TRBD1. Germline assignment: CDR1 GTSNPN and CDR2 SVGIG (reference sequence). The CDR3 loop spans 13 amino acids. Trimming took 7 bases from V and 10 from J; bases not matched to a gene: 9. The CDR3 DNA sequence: TGTGCCTCTTCCGGGACAGGGGACCGAAAACTGTTTTTT. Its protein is CASSGTGDRKLFF.

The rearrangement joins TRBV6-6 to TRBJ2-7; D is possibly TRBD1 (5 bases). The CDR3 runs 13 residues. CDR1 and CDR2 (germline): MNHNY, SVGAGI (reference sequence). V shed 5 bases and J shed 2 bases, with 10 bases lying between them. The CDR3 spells CASSQSTAYEQYF. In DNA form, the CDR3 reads TGTGCCAGCAGTCAATCGACAGCCTACGAGCAGTACTTC.

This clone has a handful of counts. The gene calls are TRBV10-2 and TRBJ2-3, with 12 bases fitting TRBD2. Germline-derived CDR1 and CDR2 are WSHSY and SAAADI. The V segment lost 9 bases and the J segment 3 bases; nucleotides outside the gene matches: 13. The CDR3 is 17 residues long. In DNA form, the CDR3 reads TGCGCCAGTAGACTAGCGGGAGTACGGTCGGAGACAGATACGCAGTATTTT. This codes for CASRLAGVRSETDTQYF.

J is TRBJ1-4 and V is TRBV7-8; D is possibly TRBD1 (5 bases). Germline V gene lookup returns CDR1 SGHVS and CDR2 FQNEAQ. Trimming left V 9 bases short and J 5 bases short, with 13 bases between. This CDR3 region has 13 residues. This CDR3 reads CASRGFINEKLFF. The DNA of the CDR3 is TGTGCCAGTCGGGGGTTCATAAATGAAAAACTGTTTTTT. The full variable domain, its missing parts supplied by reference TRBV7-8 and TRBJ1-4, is GAGVSQSPRYKVAKRGQDVALRCDPISGHVSLFWYQQALGQGPEFLTYFQNEAQLDKSGLPSDRFFAERPEGSVSTLKIQRTQQEDSAVYLCASRGFINEKLFFGSGTQLSVL.

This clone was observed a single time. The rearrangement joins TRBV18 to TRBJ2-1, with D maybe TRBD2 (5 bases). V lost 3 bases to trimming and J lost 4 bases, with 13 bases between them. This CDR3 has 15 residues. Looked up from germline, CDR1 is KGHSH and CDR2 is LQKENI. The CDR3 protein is CASSPQEGGYNEQFF. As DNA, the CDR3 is TGTGCCAGCTCACCCCAAGAGGGCGGATACAATGAGCAGTTCTTC.

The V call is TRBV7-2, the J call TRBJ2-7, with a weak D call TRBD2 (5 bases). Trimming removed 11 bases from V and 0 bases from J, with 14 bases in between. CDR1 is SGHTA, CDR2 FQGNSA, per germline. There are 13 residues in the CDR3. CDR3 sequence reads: CASSTGFSYEQYF. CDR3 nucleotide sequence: TGTGCCTCTTCTACGGGGTTCTCCTACGAGCAGTACTTC.

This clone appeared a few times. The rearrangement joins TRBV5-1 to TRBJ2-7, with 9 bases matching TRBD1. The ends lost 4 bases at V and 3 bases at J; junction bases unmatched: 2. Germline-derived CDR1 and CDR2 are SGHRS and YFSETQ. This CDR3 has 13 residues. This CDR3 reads CASSRGQGYEQYF. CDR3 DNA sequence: TGCGCCAGCAGCCGGGGACAGGGCTACGAGCAGTACTTC.

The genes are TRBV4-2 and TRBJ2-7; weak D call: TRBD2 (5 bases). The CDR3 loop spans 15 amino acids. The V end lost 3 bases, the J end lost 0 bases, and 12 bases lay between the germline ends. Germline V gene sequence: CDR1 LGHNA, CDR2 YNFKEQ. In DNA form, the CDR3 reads TGTGCCAGCAGCCAGGTGCCTAGCAGCTCCTACGAGCAGTACTTC. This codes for CASSQVPSSSYEQYF.

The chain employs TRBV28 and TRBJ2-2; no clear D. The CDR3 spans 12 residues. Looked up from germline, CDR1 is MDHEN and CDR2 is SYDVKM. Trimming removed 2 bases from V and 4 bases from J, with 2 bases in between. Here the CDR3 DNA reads TGTGCCAGCAGTTTACGCACCGGGGAGCTGTTTTTT. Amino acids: CASSLRTGELFF.

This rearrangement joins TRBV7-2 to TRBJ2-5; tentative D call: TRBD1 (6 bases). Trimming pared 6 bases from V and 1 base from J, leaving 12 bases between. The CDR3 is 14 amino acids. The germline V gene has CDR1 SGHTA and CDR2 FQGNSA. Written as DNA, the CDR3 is TGTGCCAGCAGACCTGACAGGAGCCAAGAGACCCAGTACTTC. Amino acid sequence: CASRPDRSQETQYF.

The CDR3 spells CASSSYYEQYF. In DNA form, the CDR3 reads TGTGCCAGCAGTTCCTACTACGAGCAGTACTTC. The chain combines TRBV6-1 with TRBJ2-7; D is ambiguous. CDR1 is MNHNS, CDR2 SASEGT, per germline. The V end lost 5 bases, the J end lost 3 bases, and 5 bases lay between the germline ends. This CDR3 is built from 11 residues.

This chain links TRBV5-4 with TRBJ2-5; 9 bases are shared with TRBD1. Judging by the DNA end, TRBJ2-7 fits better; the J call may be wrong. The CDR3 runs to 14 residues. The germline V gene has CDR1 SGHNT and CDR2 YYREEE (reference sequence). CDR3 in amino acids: CASSSTDRGYEQYF. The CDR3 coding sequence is TGTGCCAGCAGCTCGACGGACAGGGGCTACGAGCAGTACTTC.

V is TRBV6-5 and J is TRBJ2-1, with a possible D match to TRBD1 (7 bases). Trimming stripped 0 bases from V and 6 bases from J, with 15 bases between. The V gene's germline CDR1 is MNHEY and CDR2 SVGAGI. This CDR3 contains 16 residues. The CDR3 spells CASSYSGAGGGNEQFF. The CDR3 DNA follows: TGTGCCAGCAGTTACTCCGGGGCAGGGGGAGGCAATGAGCAGTTCTTC.

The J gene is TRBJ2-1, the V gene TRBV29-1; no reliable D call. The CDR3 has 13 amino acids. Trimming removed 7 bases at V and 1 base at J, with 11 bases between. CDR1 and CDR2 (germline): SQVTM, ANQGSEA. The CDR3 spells CSGVSLSYNEQFF. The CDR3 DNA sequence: TGCAGCGGAGTAAGTCTATCCTACAATGAGCAGTTCTTC.

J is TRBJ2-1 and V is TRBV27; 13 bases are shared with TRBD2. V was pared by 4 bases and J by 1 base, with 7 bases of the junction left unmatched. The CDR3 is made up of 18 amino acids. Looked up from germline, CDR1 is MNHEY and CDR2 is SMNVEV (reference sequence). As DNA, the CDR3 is TGTGCCAGCAGTTCCAGGACTAGCGGGAGTTCATCCTACAATGAGCAGTTCTTC. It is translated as CASSSRTSGSSSYNEQFF.

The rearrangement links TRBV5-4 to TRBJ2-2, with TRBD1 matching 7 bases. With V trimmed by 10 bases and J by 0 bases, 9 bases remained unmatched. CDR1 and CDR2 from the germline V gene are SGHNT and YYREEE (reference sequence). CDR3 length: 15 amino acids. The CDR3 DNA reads TGTGCCGTCAAAACAGGGGTTGCGAACACCGGGGAGCTGTTTTTT. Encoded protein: CAVKTGVANTGELFF.

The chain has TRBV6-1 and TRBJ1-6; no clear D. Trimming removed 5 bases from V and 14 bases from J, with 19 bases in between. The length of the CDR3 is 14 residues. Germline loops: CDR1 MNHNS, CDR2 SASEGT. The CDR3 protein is CASSPEEGRRALHF. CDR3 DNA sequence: TGTGCCAGCAGTCCTGAGGAGGGCCGGCGGGCCCTCCACTTT.

The CDR3 sequence: CASSLGSGIAEAFF. The CDR3 coding sequence is TGTGCCAGCAGCTTAGGTTCGGGTATCGCTGAAGCTTTCTTT. The rearrangement links TRBV7-8 to TRBJ1-1; D unclear. CDR1 SGHVS and CDR2 FQNEAQ come from the germline V gene. This CDR3 spans 14 amino acids. Trimming removed 1 base from V and 6 bases from J, with 12 bases in between. Full variable domain (rest looked up from reference TRBV7-8 and TRBJ1-1): GAGVSQSPRYKVAKRGQDVALRCDPISGHVSLFWYQQALGQGPEFLTYFQNEAQLDKSGLPSDRFFAERPEGSVSTLKIQRTQQEDSAVYLCASSLGSGIAEAFFGQGTRLTVV.

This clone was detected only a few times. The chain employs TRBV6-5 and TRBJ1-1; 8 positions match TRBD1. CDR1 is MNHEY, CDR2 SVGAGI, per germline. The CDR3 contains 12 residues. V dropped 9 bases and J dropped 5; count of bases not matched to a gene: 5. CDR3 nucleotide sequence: TGTGCCAGTGGACAGGGTTGGACTGAAGCTTTCTTT. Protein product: CASGQGWTEAFF.

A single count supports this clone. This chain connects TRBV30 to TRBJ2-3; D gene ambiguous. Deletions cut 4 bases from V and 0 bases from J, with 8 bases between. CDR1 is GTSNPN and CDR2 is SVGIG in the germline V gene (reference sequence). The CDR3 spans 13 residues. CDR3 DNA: TGTGCCTGGATCCCCAAAAGCACAGATACGCAGTATTTT. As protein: CAWIPKSTDTQYF.

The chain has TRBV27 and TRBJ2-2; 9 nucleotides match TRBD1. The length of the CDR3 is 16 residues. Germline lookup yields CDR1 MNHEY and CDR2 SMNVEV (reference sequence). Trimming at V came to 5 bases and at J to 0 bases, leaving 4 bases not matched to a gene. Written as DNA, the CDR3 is TGTGCCAGCAGTCTTTGGACAGGGGCGAACACCGGGGAGCTGTTTTTT. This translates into CASSLWTGANTGELFF.